This entry lists 3 T cell receptor beta chains sequenced from one sample in a study of T cell repertoires in cytomegalovirus infection (dated by TCRdb to about 2019). The sample was run on an Illumina HiSeq 1500. TCRdb reprocessed the public reads (quality trimming at Q25 with fastp, clone calling with MiXCR) and kept in-frame beta chains. Duplicate CDR3 protein sequences are folded into a single record with the most common DNA and genes. Present in this sample are roughly 760,000 distinct CDR3 sequences, roughly 36% of which were seen just once. The ten most abundant clones make up under 3% of the sample. Specimen: PBMCs. These receptors originate from a human donor in good health (CMV status not recorded). Some clones in this sample may be carry-over from other donors' samples.

This chain uses TRBV29-1 with TRBJ1-2, with D possibly TRBD1 on 6 matching bases. The germline V gene has CDR1 SQVTM and CDR2 ANQGSEA. V was pared by 6 bases and J by 2 bases, with 16 bases between. The CDR3 consists of 14 residues. CDR3: CSVETQGRNYGYTF. CDR3 in DNA: TGCAGCGTCGAAACACAGGGTCGAAACTATGGCTACACCTTC.

This clonotype has more than one count but fewer than ten. The chain carries TRBV7-6 and TRBJ2-7, with a weak D call TRBD1 (6 bases). The V end lost 1 base, the J end lost 2 bases, and 15 bases lay between the germline ends. The CDR3 runs 16 residues. CDR1 and CDR2 from the germline V gene are SGHVS and FNYEAQ. The CDR3 DNA follows: TGTGCCAGCAGCTTAGATAGTGGGACACCGACCTACGAGCAGTACTTC. As protein: CASSLDSGTPTYEQYF. Full variable domain (remainder filled in from reference TRBV7-6 and TRBJ2-7): GAGVSQSPRYKVTKRGQDVALRCDPISGHVSLYWYRQALGQGPEFLTYFNYEAQQDKSGLPNDRFSAERPEGSISTLTIQRTEQRDSAMYRCASSLDSGTPTYEQYFGPGTRLTVT.

This chain uses TRBV5-6 with TRBJ2-7, with a tentative D call TRBD1 (5 bases). V lost 4 bases, J lost 6 bases, and 11 bases lay in between. This CDR3 contains 12 residues. The germline V gene encodes CDR1 SGHDT and CDR2 YYEEEE. DNA for the CDR3: TGTGCCAGCAGCGACCTAAGGGGCGAGCAGTACTTC. Amino acids: CASSDLRGEQYF.